This T cell receptor (beta chain) appears in the sequencing data of a study of blood T cells in healthy people across ages. Primed by a sample-barcoded 5' primer and a J-beta primer mix, a second PCR proceeded for 7 to 11 cycles. TCRdb ran MiXCR on the 5' RACE reads and lists one entry per CDR3 protein. This table holds 1.5 million or so distinct CDR3 sequences, 42% found once. CDR3 size: 17 residues. Trimming left V 3 bases short and J 0 bases short, with 12 bases between. Specimen: blood. This sequence originates from a woman aged 18-30 years in good health. V gene TRBV12-3 or TRBV12-4 combines with J gene TRBJ2-6; D gene unclear. The CDR3 sequence is CASSLPQASSGANVLTF. The CDR3 DNA follows: TGTGCCAGCAGTTTGCCTCAGGCCAGCTCTGGGGCCAACGTCCTGACTTTC.